This is a list of T cell receptor beta chains from one sample in a study of OX40 agonist ivuxolimab in advanced cancers. Produced via immunoSEQ multiplex PCR; TCRdb's table is partial and in-frame only. The sample lists 75,000 to 90,000 clones; just under 95% were seen once. The source was CD4+ or CD8+ T cells sorted from blood, collected in a trial of the OX40 agonist ivuxolimab. These receptors came from an adult with an advanced solid tumor such as melanoma, head and neck, liver or kidney cancer. The conserved cysteine and the conserved F or W are not part of the CDR3 here. Fields, in order: V gene, J gene, CDR3 protein.

V gene: TRBV13
J gene: TRBJ2-7
CDR3 protein: ASSIVALPYEQY

V gene: TRBV5-6
J gene: TRBJ1-2
CDR3 protein: ASSFGQTNYGYT

V gene: TRBV30
J gene: TRBJ2-2
CDR3 protein: AWTHGGSPGELF

V gene: TRBV7-9
J gene: TRBJ2-1
CDR3 protein: ASSYIAEYNEQF

V gene: TRBV20-1
J gene: TRBJ1-1
CDR3 protein: SAGENTEAF

V gene: TRBV4-2
J gene: TRBJ2-7
CDR3 protein: ASSQVRAGGNEQY

V gene: TRBV27
J gene: TRBJ2-4
CDR3 protein: ASSLSIGAGENIQY

V gene: TRBV2
J gene: TRBJ1-1
CDR3 protein: ASTTGQLNTEAF

V gene: TRBV18
J gene: TRBJ2-1
CDR3 protein: ASSPVGYEQF

V gene: TRBV27
J gene: TRBJ1-5
CDR3 protein: ASSHGQTSNQPQH

V gene: TRBV5-5
J gene: TRBJ2-7
CDR3 protein: ASSLGKGTYEQY

V gene: TRBV19
J gene: TRBJ2-5
CDR3 protein: ASSILGGLGQETQY

V gene: TRBV19
J gene: TRBJ2-1
CDR3 protein: ASSIVRAGGDSYNEQF

V gene: TRBV7-3
J gene: TRBJ1-2
CDR3 protein: ASSQNPGTGYGYT

V gene: TRBV12-2
J gene: TRBJ2-7
CDR3 protein: ASRLAEGAAYEQY

V gene: TRBV6-1
J gene: TRBJ1-5
CDR3 protein: ASSVEGVGQPQH

V gene: TRBV2
J gene: TRBJ1-5
CDR3 protein: ASSEGDSNQPQH

V gene: TRBV6-5
J gene: TRBJ1-1
CDR3 protein: ASSSAYKRSAEAF

V gene: TRBV6-4
J gene: TRBJ2-7
CDR3 protein: ASSHYRGAEQY

V gene: TRBV10-2
J gene: TRBJ1-2
CDR3 protein: ASSELGPVYGYT

V gene: TRBV21-1
J gene: TRBJ1-3
CDR3 protein: ASSFSGNTIY

V gene: TRBV5-8
J gene: TRBJ1-6
CDR3 protein: ASSFVIYNSPLH

V gene: TRBV11-2
J gene: TRBJ1-1
CDR3 protein: ASSLTGGQNTEAF

V gene: TRBV11-2
J gene: TRBJ1-1
CDR3 protein: ASSPHGVGRTTEAF

V gene: TRBV9
J gene: TRBJ2-1
CDR3 protein: ASSVSLTSLEQF

V gene: TRBV10-1
J gene: TRBJ1-4
CDR3 protein: ASSPGQGAGEKLF

V gene: TRBV7-9
J gene: TRBJ2-7
CDR3 protein: ASSLNGKTYEQY

V gene: TRBV2
J gene: TRBJ2-5
CDR3 protein: ASSSRTSGSVGTQY

V gene: TRBV6-1
J gene: TRBJ2-7
CDR3 protein: ASRRPNEQY

V gene: TRBV15
J gene: TRBJ1-5
CDR3 protein: ATSRGTGVSNQPQH

V gene: TRBV11-3
J gene: TRBJ1-1
CDR3 protein: ASGRGNTEAF

V gene: TRBV4-2
J gene: TRBJ2-3
CDR3 protein: ASSQDRLAGGGDTQY

V gene: TRBV6-5
J gene: TRBJ2-1
CDR3 protein: ASSPTGGSYNEQF

V gene: TRBV12-5
J gene: TRBJ1-1
CDR3 protein: ASGLLDRYVMNTEAF

V gene: TRBV19
J gene: TRBJ2-2
CDR3 protein: ASRPGYGELF

V gene: TRBV5-3
J gene: TRBJ1-3
CDR3 protein: ARRRIGLGHTIY

V gene: TRBV29-1
J gene: TRBJ2-3
CDR3 protein: SAGQGSTDTQY

V gene: TRBV2
J gene: TRBJ2-5
CDR3 protein: ASSSLFGGVKETQY

V gene: TRBV9
J gene: TRBJ2-3
CDR3 protein: ASSVESSGDTQY

V gene: TRBV19
J gene: TRBJ2-7
CDR3 protein: ATTPGQGYYEQY

V gene: TRBV18
J gene: TRBJ2-6
CDR3 protein: ASSPTGNGANVLT